This record looks at one TCR beta chain sequence and its context. Its specificity is not known. This entry is derived from a study of PD-1 blockade in mismatch repair-deficient tumors. Across the whole study: Enrolled about 2013-2017, patients had progressing, pretreated mismatch repair-deficient cancers of approximately 13 types.

Notes on the study in general: Tumor-resident clones, often undetectable pretreatment in blood, expanded then contracted after pembrolizumab.

Repertoires were generated with immunoSEQ multiplex PCR, while TCRdb's copy carries only in-frame clones and drops some. Among about 120,000 clones listed, roughly 80% were seen once. Every patient had mismatch repair deficiency by PCR or immunohistochemistry. Unmatched junction bases numbered 4, after V lost 1 base and J lost 6 bases. This CDR3 spans 15 amino acids. CDR1 is SGHTA and CDR2 is FQGNSA in the germline V gene. V usage is TRBV7-2 and J usage is TRBJ2-5; 11 bases fit TRBD1. This TCR was recovered from an adult with mismatch repair-deficient cancer. The sample here was peripheral blood, taken around 60 weeks after starting pembrolizumab. Here the CDR3 reads CASSLGTGGGKTQYF. CDR3 DNA: TGTGCCAGCAGCTTAGGGACAGGGGGCGGGAAGACCCAGTACTTC. Complete variable domain (other parts from reference TRBV7-2 and TRBJ2-5): GAGVSQSPSNKVTEKGKDVELRCDPISGHTALYWYRQSLGQGLEFLIYFQGNSAPDKSGLPSDRFSAERTGGSVSTLTIQRTQQEDSAVYLCASSLGTGGGKTQYFGPGTRLLVL.